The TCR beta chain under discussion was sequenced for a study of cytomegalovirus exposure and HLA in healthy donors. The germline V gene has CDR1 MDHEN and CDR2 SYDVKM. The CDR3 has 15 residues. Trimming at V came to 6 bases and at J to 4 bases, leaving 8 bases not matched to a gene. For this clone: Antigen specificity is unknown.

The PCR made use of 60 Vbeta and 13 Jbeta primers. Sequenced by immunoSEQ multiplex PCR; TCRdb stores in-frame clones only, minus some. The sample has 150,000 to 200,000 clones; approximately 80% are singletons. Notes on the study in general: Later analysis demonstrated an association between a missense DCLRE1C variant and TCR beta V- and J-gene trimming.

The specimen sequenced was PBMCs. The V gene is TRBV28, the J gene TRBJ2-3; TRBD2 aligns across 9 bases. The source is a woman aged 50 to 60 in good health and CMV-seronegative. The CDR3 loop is CASSLSGSISDTQYF. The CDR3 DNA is TGTGCCAGCAGCCTTAGCGGGAGTATTTCAGATACGCAGTATTTT. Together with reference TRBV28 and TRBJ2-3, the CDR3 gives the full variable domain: DVKVTQSSRYLVKRTGEKVFLECVQDMDHENMFWYRQDPGLGLRLIYFSYDVKMKEKGDIPEGYSVSREKKERFSLILESASTNQTSMYLCASSLSGSISDTQYFGPGTRLTVL.